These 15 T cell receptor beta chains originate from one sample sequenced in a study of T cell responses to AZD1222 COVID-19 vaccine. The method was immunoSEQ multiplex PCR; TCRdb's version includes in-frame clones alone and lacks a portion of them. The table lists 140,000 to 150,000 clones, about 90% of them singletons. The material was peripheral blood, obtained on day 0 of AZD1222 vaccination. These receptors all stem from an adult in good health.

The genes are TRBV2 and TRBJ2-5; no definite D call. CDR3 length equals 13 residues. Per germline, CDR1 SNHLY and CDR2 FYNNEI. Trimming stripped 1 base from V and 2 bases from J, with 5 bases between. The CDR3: CASSEDTQETQYF. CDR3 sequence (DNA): TGTGCCAGCAGTGAAGATACACAAGAGACCCAGTACTTC.

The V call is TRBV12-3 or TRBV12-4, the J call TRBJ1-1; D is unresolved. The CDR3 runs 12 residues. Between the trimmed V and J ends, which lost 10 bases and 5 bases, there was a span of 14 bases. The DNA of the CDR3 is TGTGCCATTGTACCCGGAAGGACTGAAGCTTTCTTT. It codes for CAIVPGRTEAFF.

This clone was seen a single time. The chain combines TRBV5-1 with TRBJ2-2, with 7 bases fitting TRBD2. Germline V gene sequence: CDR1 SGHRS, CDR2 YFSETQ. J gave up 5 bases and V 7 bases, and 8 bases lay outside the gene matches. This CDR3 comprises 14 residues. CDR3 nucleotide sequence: TGCGCCAGCCGCCGGGAGGAGGGAACCGGGGAGCTGTTTTTT. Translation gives CASRREEGTGELFF.

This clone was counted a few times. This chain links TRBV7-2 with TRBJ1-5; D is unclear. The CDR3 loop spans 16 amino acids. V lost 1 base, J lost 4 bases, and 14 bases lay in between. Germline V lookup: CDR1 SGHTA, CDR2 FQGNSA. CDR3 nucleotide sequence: TGTGCCAGCAGCTTAGGCCCCGGGATCCTTAATCAGCCCCAGCATTTT. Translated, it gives CASSLGPGILNQPQHF.

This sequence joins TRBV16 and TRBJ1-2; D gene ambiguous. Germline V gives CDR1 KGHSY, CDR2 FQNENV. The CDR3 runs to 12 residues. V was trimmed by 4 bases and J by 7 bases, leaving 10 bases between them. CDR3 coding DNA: TGTGCCAGCAGCCCCGATCGGCTTGGCTACACCTTC. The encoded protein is CASSPDRLGYTF.

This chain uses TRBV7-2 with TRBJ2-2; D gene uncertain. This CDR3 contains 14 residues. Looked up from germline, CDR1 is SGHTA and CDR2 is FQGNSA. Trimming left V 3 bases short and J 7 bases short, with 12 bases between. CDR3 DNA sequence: TGTGCCAGCAGCTTCGGACGTGGCGGCGGGGAGCTGTTTTTT. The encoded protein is CASSFGRGGGELFF. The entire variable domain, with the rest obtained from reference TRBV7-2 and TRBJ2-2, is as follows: GAGVSQSPSNKVTEKGKDVELRCDPISGHTALYWYRQSLGQGLEFLIYFQGNSAPDKSGLPSDRFSAERTGGSVSTLTIQRTQQEDSAVYLCASSFGRGGGELFFGEGSRLTVL.

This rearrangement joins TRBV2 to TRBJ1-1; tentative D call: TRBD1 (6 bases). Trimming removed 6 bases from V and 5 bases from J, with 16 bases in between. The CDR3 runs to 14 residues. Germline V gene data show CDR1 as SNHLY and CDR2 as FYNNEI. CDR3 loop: CASRSSQGRTEAFF. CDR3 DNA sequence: TGTGCCAGCAGATCATCACAGGGTCGGACTGAAGCTTTCTTT.

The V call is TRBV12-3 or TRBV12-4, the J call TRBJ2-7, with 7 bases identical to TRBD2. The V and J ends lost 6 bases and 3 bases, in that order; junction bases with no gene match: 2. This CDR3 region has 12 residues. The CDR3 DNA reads TGTGCCAGCAGCGGGAGGCACTACGAGCAGTACTTC. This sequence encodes CASSGRHYEQYF.

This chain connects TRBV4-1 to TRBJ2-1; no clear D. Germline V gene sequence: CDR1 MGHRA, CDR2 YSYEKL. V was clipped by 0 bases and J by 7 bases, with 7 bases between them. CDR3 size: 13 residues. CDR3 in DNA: TGCGCCAGCAGCCAAGAAAGGGTTAATGAGCAGTTCTTC. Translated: CASSQERVNEQFF.

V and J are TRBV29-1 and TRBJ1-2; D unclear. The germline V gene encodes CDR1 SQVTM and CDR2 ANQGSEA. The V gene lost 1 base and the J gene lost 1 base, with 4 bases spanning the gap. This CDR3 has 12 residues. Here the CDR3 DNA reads TGCAGCGTTGAAGGCAGTAACTATGGCTACACCTTC. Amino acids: CSVEGSNYGYTF.

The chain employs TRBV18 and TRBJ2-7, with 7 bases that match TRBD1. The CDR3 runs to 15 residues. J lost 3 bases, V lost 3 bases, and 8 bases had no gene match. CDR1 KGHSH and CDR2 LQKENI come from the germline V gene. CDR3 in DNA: TGTGCCAGCTCACCCTCTGCGGACAGGTTCTACGAGCAGTACTTC. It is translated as CASSPSADRFYEQYF.

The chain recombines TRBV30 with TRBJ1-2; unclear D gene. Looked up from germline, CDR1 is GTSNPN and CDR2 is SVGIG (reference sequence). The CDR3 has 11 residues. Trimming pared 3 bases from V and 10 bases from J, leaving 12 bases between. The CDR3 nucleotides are TGTGCCTGGAGAGGGAGTCAGTTCTACACCTTC. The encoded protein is CAWRGSQFYTF.

The CDR3: CASSPPTRLAGRYEQFF. The DNA for the CDR3 is TGTGCCAGCAGCCCTCCTACCCGACTAGCGGGACGTTATGAGCAGTTCTTC. This chain links TRBV6-2 or TRBV6-3 with TRBJ2-1; 11 positions agree with TRBD2. This CDR3 spans 17 amino acids. Germline CDR1 reads MNHEY; CDR2 reads SVGEGT. Losses at the gene ends were 6 bases for V and 8 bases for J; bases not matched to a gene: 15.

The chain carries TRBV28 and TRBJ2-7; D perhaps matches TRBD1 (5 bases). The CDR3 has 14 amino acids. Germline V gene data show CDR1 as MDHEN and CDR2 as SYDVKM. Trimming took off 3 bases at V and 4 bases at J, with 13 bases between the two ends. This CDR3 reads CASSFAGQGYEQYF. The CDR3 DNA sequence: TGTGCCAGCAGTTTCGCTGGGCAGGGATACGAGCAGTACTTC.

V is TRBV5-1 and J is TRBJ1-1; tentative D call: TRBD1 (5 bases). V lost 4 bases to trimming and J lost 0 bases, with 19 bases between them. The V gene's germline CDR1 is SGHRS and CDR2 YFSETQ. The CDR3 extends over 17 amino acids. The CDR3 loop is CASSPGASGLVNTEAFF. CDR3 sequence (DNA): TGCGCCAGCAGCCCCGGTGCTTCGGGACTCGTGAACACTGAAGCTTTCTTT.